The clone carrying this T cell receptor (beta chain) has at least ten counts. There were no patients who had received any treatment before thyroid surgery. Per the germline V gene, CDR1 is LGHNT and CDR2 is FRNRAP. V lost 0 bases and J lost 3, with 7 bases in between. CDR3 length: 14 amino acids. The data originate from a study of metastatic and nonmetastatic thyroid tumors. TCRdb re-called clones via MiXCR from the PCR reads. The sample shows about 33,000 clones, approximately 15% of them seen only once. The sequence was collected from a female donor with papillary thyroid cancer or a benign thyroid nodule (not recorded which). Some clones in this sample may be carry-over from other donors' samples. The chain is built from TRBV12-5 and TRBJ2-3, with D possibly matching TRBD1 (5 bases). The sample consisted of blood. CDR3 DNA sequence: TGTGCTAGTGGTTTGGTAGGGGAAACAGATACGCAGTATTTT. Translation: CASGLVGETDTQYF.